This entry describes one TCR beta chain. Its specific antigen is unknown. The input lacks base qualities; no much larger clone sits a single base away. From the cysteine through the phenylalanine, the CDR3 covers 14 amino acids. Just CDR3 DNA is preserved here, 42 bases in frame from base 1. Per the germline V gene, MNHNS is the CDR1 and SASEGT is the CDR2. At the junction V is shortened by 7 bases and J by 4 bases; bases outside the gene matches: 8. This entry is derived from a study of cytomegalovirus exposure and HLA in healthy donors (dated by TCRdb to the late 2010s). With regard to the full study: An earlier analysis of approximately 640 of the donors reported 250 to 300 Gb of sequence data and 117 million unique TCR beta sequences from about 200 million T cells. Both class I and class II loci were covered by HLA typing, at four-digit resolution. The number of typed donors differed by locus: about 629-630 for A, B, C, DRB1 and DQB1; some 540 for DQA1; 606 for DPA1; and around 490 for DPB1. The study aimed to test whether signatures of past pathogen exposure could be identified by cataloging public T cell receptors. All discovery cohort repertoires had been generated using a single sequencing platform. An early release that covered about 600 HLA-typed donors contained approximately 300 gigabases of sequencing data and tens of millions of unique TCR sequences. A later genetic analysis took genome-wide SNP genotypes for about 55% of the roughly 670 donors and used that subset as a discovery cohort. The genetic ancestry cluster associated with self-reported Caucasian donors included about 81% of the roughly 410 genotyped donors. Using immunosequencing, the study profiled T cell repertoires from around 670 subjects and related those repertoires to cytomegalovirus serostatus. A later analysis re-analyzed previously published TCR beta repertoires from about 730 donors and added high-resolution HLA genotyping to study TCR occurrence patterns. A separate validation cohort of roughly 110 different subjects was used in addition to the 666-subject first cohort. Roughly five DR-DQ haplotypes were handled as single units for association and clustering, since linkage in the cohort was strong. On average, roughly 240,000 unique TCR beta nucleotide sequences were sequenced per donor among about 400 genotyped donors of the cohort, with 15% to 20% of those sequences being non-productive. An earlier analysis of several hundred of the donors used high-throughput TCR beta sequencing to judge whether each TCR beta V gene segment behaved as functional or pseudogenic. Donor age, sex, ethnicity and CMV serostatus were compiled alongside the repertoire data. Rather than using new phenotypic data, the later analysis identified candidate immune exposures from TCR beta sequences and from how often those sequences occurred across donors. High-throughput TCR immunosequencing, statistical association of individual TCRs with disease status, and machine learning were combined to predict cytomegalovirus infection status.

The cohort consisted of 600 or so healthy bone marrow donors. All cohort members were sampled while nominally healthy, although unrecorded immune exposures were likely present. The donor was CMV seronegative and belonged to the group of under 400 seronegative cohort members. Each donor provided a peripheral blood sample, and peripheral blood mononuclear cells were used for TCR beta sequencing. Genomic DNA extraction from the blood cell samples was performed with the Qiagen DNeasy Blood Extraction Kit. Library preparation employed the immunoSEQ multiplex PCR assay. The multiplex PCR relied on a mix of 60 forward primers for TCR Vbeta segments and 13 reverse primers for TCR Jbeta segments. A multiplex PCR assay on genomic DNA amplified the CDR3 region of rearranged TCR beta genes. On the Illumina HiSeq System, the amplified TCR beta libraries were sequenced as 87-base-pair reads. The source study handled its data this way. A later analysis tallied 80 million to 95 million unique TCR beta chains across the 666 repertoires, and some 12 million of those chains were shared by two or more donors. A nearest-neighbor algorithm error-corrected the raw reads and collapsed the reads into unique sequences, merging closely related sequences to remove PCR and sequencing errors. To assign V, D and J gene segments, CDR3 sequences were aligned to IMGT reference sequences. For a sequence to be retained, a match of at least six nucleotides to both a V gene segment and a J gene segment was required. Rearrangements were classified as productive when the CDR3 lacked stop codons and remained in frame with V and J, and all other rearrangements were classified as non-productive. CDR3 was defined according to IMGT convention as the region running from the second conserved V-encoded cysteine to the conserved J-encoded phenylalanine. In an earlier analysis of around 640 of the donors, sequences lacking an unambiguous match to a single V gene segment were excluded. An earlier analysis of 500 to 600 of the donors classified V segments as functional when productive rearrangements were above 56.7% and as segregating when the standard deviation between donors was above 5%. A statistical classification framework was developed to diagnose cytomegalovirus status using the catalog of TCR beta chain sequences. A later analysis assigned V and J genes by comparing TCR nucleotide sequences with IMGT/GENE-DB human TR gene sequences. A later analysis assigned CDR3 sequences and most-parsimonious VDJ recombination scenarios with the TCRdist pipeline. A later analysis defined each TCR beta chain by its CDR3 amino acid sequence plus V-gene family, and excluded reads lacking a unique V-gene family. A later analysis removed 550 to 700 highly shared, low-generation-probability nucleotide sequences to deal with suspected cross-contamination and a sequencing artifact. In a later analysis, a clonal expansion index for each public chain was calculated from normalized within-repertoire ranks of inferred template counts. In a later analysis, generation probabilities were computed with a VDJ recombination model fitted to out-of-frame rearrangements, and the resulting probabilities were checked against IGoR. A later analysis scored TCR-TCR, TCR-HLA and TCR-CMV co-occurrence with hypergeometric tests, applying a repertoire-size bias correction to TCR pairs. False discovery rates were estimated in a later analysis by permuting HLA or CMV assignments 20 times. In a later analysis, co-occurring TCRs were grouped using DBSCAN, and TCRdist sequence similarity was added for clustering within HLA-allele-positive subsets. For co-occurrence clustering, repertoires with fewer than 30,000 or more than 120,000 public chains were excluded, along with five or six repertoires with anomalous nucleotide sharing. Drawn from immuneACCESS, this table holds only the in-frame rearrangements with V and J called that TCRdb kept. Clones are partly lost; checked studies trace under half to an unresolved V gene and leave the rest unexplained. From that table come the V and J calls and clone size; the DNA was used to work out D and trimming. The sample includes 210,000 or so clones, with around 80% observed a single time. Approximately 0.49% of the sample is in the top ten clones.

Broad study findings and their caveats: A later analysis found that TCR association rates varied across HLA loci, with DRB1 alleles showing the most associated TCRs and HLA-C alleles the fewest. A later genetic analysis reported fewer N-insertions in productive TCRs among donors in an Asian-associated ancestry cluster than the roughly 690-donor mean. Because the 87-base-pair reads could not distinguish some IMGT-functional V segments, including TRBV6-2 and TRBV6-3, those segments were excluded. A cluster of highly shared sequence variants was judged likely to be a technical artifact of the sequencing pipeline. The study listed around 160 TCR beta chains as associated with cytomegalovirus. Strong co-occurrence of HLA alleles, especially DR and DQ, made assigning TCR associations to individual alleles difficult. Because HLA typing was unavailable for some donors at each locus, only the typed subset was used in association tests. Most TCR sequences were seen in very few donors, while some public TCRs were found in many individuals. This cohort had only TCR beta chains sequenced, and the lack of alpha or paired-chain data limited which features could be detected. In a later analysis, HLA-associated TCR beta chains showed more clonal expansion and lower generation probabilities than non-associated chains that were equally common. Three of the identified cytomegalovirus-associated TCR beta chains were confirmed in vitro to be specific for cytomegalovirus antigens. At a false discovery rate of 0.05, a later analysis linked some 17,000 TCR beta sequences to specific HLA alleles. A further reported finding was that TCR beta sequences accurately predicted the HLA-A and HLA-B alleles for most subjects in the first cohort. In both the original and validation cohorts, the classifier was reported to diagnose cytomegalovirus status with high specificity and sensitivity. Approximately 16 rarely observed V segments, including chromosome 9 orphons, were excluded from the earlier analysis of a few hundred of the donors because counts were too low. In an earlier analysis of some 550 of the donors, most TCR beta V segments were observed in productive rearrangements about 90% or about 30% of the time, broadly matching IMGT annotations. According to a later analysis, parvovirus B19, influenza, CMV and Epstein-Barr virus appeared linked to several top co-occurrence clusters. A later analysis found that most CMV-associated TCR beta chains appeared HLA-restricted, with HLA associations seemingly driven largely by CMV exposure. Immune exposure information for the cohort was limited to CMV serostatus. Presence/absence analyses assumed roughly uniform sequencing depth across donors, an assumption that may not hold. Linkage disequilibrium might explain the correlated functional status among segregating V segments, but an unknown experimental factor could not be excluded. According to the authors, the approach could potentially be generalized to other disease states and immunological phenotypes. A later genetic analysis associated a missense DCLRE1C variant with V-gene and J-gene trimming of TCR beta chains, and an independent cohort replicated the association.

The receptor's source is a boy aged 5-17 years in good health and CMV-seronegative. The V and J genes are TRBV6-1 and TRBJ1-2; TRBD1 agrees with 8 junctional bases. The sequenced sample consisted of PBMCs. The DNA is TGTGCCAGCATCCCACAGGGGGGTCCCTATGGCTACACCTTC. Its protein reads: CASIPQGGPYGYTF.